This TCR beta chain was documented in a study of T cell responses to AZD1222 COVID-19 vaccine. Whole-study findings and limits: Once two AZD1222 doses were given, Spike-specific TCR breadth and depth went up.

V gave up 3 bases and J gave up 1 base; unmatched junction bases: 5. There are 15 residues in the CDR3. Germline V gene lookup returns CDR1 SGHKS and CDR2 YYEKEE (reference sequence). As for this clone: The target antigen is unknown.

Sequenced by immunoSEQ multiplex PCR; TCRdb stores in-frame clones only, minus some. The data hold 250,000 to 300,000 clones, with 85% to 95% observed a single time. The sequence was obtained from an adult who received the AZD1222 COVID-19 vaccine. The chain recombines TRBV5-5 with TRBJ2-7, with 9 bases aligning to TRBD1. Sequences were derived from peripheral blood, sampled 28 days after the second AZD1222 dose. The CDR3 sequence is CASSYTGGRSYEQYF. The CDR3 DNA is TGTGCCAGCAGCTATACAGGGGGCAGGTCCTACGAGCAGTACTTC.